A single sample is the source of the 27 T cell receptor beta chains below, sequenced in a study of CD8 T cells in Susac syndrome. An amount of RNA that ranged from roughly 0.5 to 1 ug was reverse transcribed with random hexamers. TCRdb itself ran the immunoSEQ multiplex PCR reads through MiXCR, one entry per CDR3 protein. The sample includes more than 200,000 distinct CDR3 sequences, roughly 92% seen only once; the top ten take around 0.13%. The specimen sequenced was CD8+ T cells from PBMCs. Source of these receptors: a human donor with multiple sclerosis.

The rearrangement uses TRBV7-2 and TRBJ2-3; 7 bases are shared with TRBD2. Germline-derived CDR1 and CDR2 are SGHTA and FQGNSA. CDR3 length equals 14 residues. The V segment lost 4 bases and the J segment 2 bases; nucleotides outside the gene matches: 3. The CDR3 protein is CASSSGLFTDTQYF. The CDR3 bases are TGTGCCAGCAGCTCGGGACTATTCACAGATACGCAGTATTTT.

The chain couples TRBV7-9 to TRBJ2-7, with a tentative D call TRBD1 (6 bases). CDR1 is SEHNR and CDR2 is FQNEAQ in the germline V gene (reference sequence). V lost 5 bases and J 6 bases, leaving 11 bases between the germline ends. The CDR3 has 12 amino acids. CDR3 in amino acids: CASSPGALEQYF. The CDR3 nucleotides are TGTGCCAGCAGCCCAGGGGCCCTCGAGCAGTACTTC.

The rearrangement links TRBV4-3 to TRBJ2-1; D ambiguous. Germline V gene data show CDR1 as LGHNA and CDR2 as YSLEER. The CDR3 is 14 residues long. V was cut by 1 base and J by 4 bases, with 8 bases left in between. This CDR3 reads CASSQGPLYNEQFF. The CDR3 coding sequence is TGCGCCAGCAGCCAAGGTCCCCTTTACAATGAGCAGTTCTTC.

This chain uses TRBV6-5 with TRBJ2-1; 10 bases map to TRBD2. CDR3 size: 15 residues. The ends lost 6 bases at V and 6 bases at J; junction bases unmatched: 8. Germline CDR1 and CDR2: MNHEY and SVGAGI. CDR3 nucleotides: TGTGCCAGCAGCGCCGGGACTAGCGAGTTCAATGAGCAGTTCTTC. This codes for CASSAGTSEFNEQFF.

This clonotype was recorded only once. This rearrangement joins TRBV7-6 to TRBJ2-7; 8 nucleotides match TRBD1. The ends lost 2 bases at V and 2 bases at J; junction bases unmatched: 2. The CDR3 runs 14 residues. Germline V gene lookup returns CDR1 SGHVS and CDR2 FNYEAQ. The CDR3 DNA is TGTGCCAGCAGCTTATCGGACAGGGCCTACGAGCAGTACTTC. Translating it yields CASSLSDRAYEQYF. The variable domain in full, completed from reference TRBV7-6 and TRBJ2-7, reads GAGVSQSPRYKVTKRGQDVALRCDPISGHVSLYWYRQALGQGPEFLTYFNYEAQQDKSGLPNDRFSAERPEGSISTLTIQRTEQRDSAMYRCASSLSDRAYEQYFGPGTRLTVT.

This clonotype was observed once. The rearrangement links TRBV5-1 to TRBJ2-1, with D possibly being TRBD2 (5 bases). The V end lost 2 bases, the J end lost 8 bases, and 14 bases lay between the germline ends. Germline V gene data show CDR1 as SGHRS and CDR2 as YFSETQ. The CDR3 runs 14 residues. CDR3 region: CASSFDSGLDEQFF. The CDR3 bases are TGCGCCAGCAGCTTTGATTCGGGGTTAGATGAGCAGTTCTTC.

The table lists this clonotype with a count of one. The rearrangement links TRBV7-3 to TRBJ2-5, with a weak D call TRBD2 (6 bases). The CDR3 extends over 14 amino acids. V was shortened by 2 bases and J by 10 bases, with 17 bases between the two germline ends. Germline V lookup: CDR1 SGHTA, CDR2 FQGTGA. CDR3 sequence reads: CASSLGTQPVFQYF. The CDR3 coding sequence is TGTGCCAGCAGCTTAGGGACTCAACCTGTGTTCCAGTACTTC. The full variable domain, its missing parts supplied by reference TRBV7-3 and TRBJ2-5, is GAGVSQTPSNKVTEKGKYVELRCDPISGHTALYWYRQSLGQGPEFLIYFQGTGAADDSGLPNDRFFAVRPEGSVSTLKIQRTERGDSAVYLCASSLGTQPVFQYFGPGTRLLVL.

V gene TRBV7-6 combines with J gene TRBJ2-5; a weak D match, TRBD1 (5 bases). The CDR3 is 16 residues long. Trimming stripped 4 bases from V and 3 bases from J, with 18 bases between. Germline assignment: CDR1 SGHVS and CDR2 FNYEAQ. The CDR3 is CASSSPTGRVEETQYF. CDR3 bases: TGTGCCAGCAGCTCCCCGACGGGCAGGGTGGAAGAGACCCAGTACTTC.

The chain couples TRBV19 to TRBJ2-1; 8 bases map to TRBD2. The CDR3 contains 14 residues. V lost 4 bases to trimming and J lost 10 bases; unmatched junction nucleotides: 9. Germline CDR1 reads LNHDA; CDR2 reads SQIVND (reference sequence). CDR3 amino acids: CASSNPGLVEEQFF. Written as DNA, the CDR3 is TGTGCCAGTAGTAATCCGGGACTAGTTGAGGAGCAGTTCTTC.

The chain employs TRBV30 and TRBJ1-2; weak D call: TRBD1 (6 bases). The CDR3 extends over 12 amino acids. With 0 bases removed from V and 8 bases from J, the gap between germline ends came to 10 bases. From germline, CDR1 is GTSNPN and CDR2 SVGIG (reference sequence). CDR3 loop: CAWSVPGVGYTF. The CDR3 DNA is TGTGCCTGGAGTGTACCAGGGGTAGGCTACACCTTC.

The rearrangement joins TRBV5-6 to TRBJ2-7, with D hard to call. The V gene's germline CDR1 is SGHDT and CDR2 YYEEEE. The CDR3 length is 14 residues. The V end lost 1 base, the J end lost 3 bases, and 11 bases lay between the germline ends. The CDR3 loop reads CASSLNEGLYEQYF. In nucleotides, the CDR3 is TGTGCCAGCAGCTTGAATGAAGGCCTCTACGAGCAGTACTTC.

The V and J genes are TRBV7-9 and TRBJ1-1; no reliable D call. V lost 4 bases and J 1 base, leaving 10 bases between the germline ends. Germline CDR1 and CDR2: SEHNR and FQNEAQ (reference sequence). CDR3 length: 14 residues. The CDR3 DNA is TGTGCCAGCAGCTCCGACTTAGGGAACACTGAAGCTTTCTTT. It encodes CASSSDLGNTEAFF.

This sequence joins TRBV7-2 and TRBJ2-1, with unresolved D. The germline V gene has CDR1 SGHTA and CDR2 FQGNSA. V was cut by 1 base and J by 4 bases, with 11 bases left in between. The CDR3 consists of 15 residues. Written as DNA, the CDR3 is TGTGCCAGCAGCTTAGAAGTTCTCCCGTACAATGAGCAGTTCTTC. Translation: CASSLEVLPYNEQFF.

This sequence joins TRBV29-1 and TRBJ2-3; D is perhaps TRBD2 (8 bases). V was cut by 2 bases and J by 0 bases, with 21 bases left in between. This CDR3 has 18 amino acids. Per the germline V gene, CDR1 is SQVTM and CDR2 is ANQGSEA. CDR3 region: CSVETIGRGTASTDTQYF. The CDR3 nucleotides read TGCAGCGTTGAAACGATCGGGAGGGGGACAGCTAGCACAGATACGCAGTATTTT.

The sample holds one count of this clonotype. This chain connects TRBV15 to TRBJ1-1; D is unclear. The germline V gene encodes CDR1 LNHNV and CDR2 YYDKDF (reference sequence). Trimming left V 5 bases short and J 0 bases short, with 4 bases between. This CDR3 spans 12 amino acids. CDR3 sequence (DNA): TGTGCCACCAGCGATTTGAACACTGAAGCTTTCTTT. It yields the protein CATSDLNTEAFF.

This chain joins TRBV13 and TRBJ2-1, with D perhaps matching TRBD2 (7 bases). This CDR3 region has 15 residues. The germline V gene has CDR1 PRHDT and CDR2 FYEKMQ (reference sequence). V lost 5 bases and J lost 6, with 17 bases in between. CDR3 bases: TGTGCCAGCAGCCTACGGGGGGCCGGGGGCAATGAGCAGTTCTTC. It encodes CASSLRGAGGNEQFF.

This chain joins TRBV24-1 and TRBJ2-1; 7 bases are shared with TRBD2. Germline loops: CDR1 KGHDR, CDR2 SFDVKD. V shed 1 base, J shed 11 bases, and the junction held 4 bases outside the gene matches. The CDR3 length is 13 residues. The CDR3, as DNA: TGTGCCACCAGTGATTTCCGCGGGGGTAAGCAGTTCTTC. Translated, it gives CATSDFRGGKQFF.

CDR3 sequence: CSALLLTEAFF. As DNA, the CDR3 is TGCAGTGCTCTTCTCCTCACTGAAGCTTTCTTT. This chain connects TRBV20-1 to TRBJ1-1, with D hard to call. The germline gives CDR1 DFQATT, CDR2 SNEGSKA (reference sequence). Between the trimmed V and J ends, which lost 5 bases and 4 bases, there was a span of 8 bases. The CDR3 contains 11 residues.

The rearrangement links TRBV12-3 or TRBV12-4 to TRBJ2-3, with TRBD1 as a possible D gene (7 bases). The V and J ends lost 6 bases and 5 bases respectively, with 21 bases between them. This CDR3 region has 16 residues. CDR3 sequence: CASSHAWTGGVDTQYF. CDR3 coding DNA: TGTGCCAGCAGCCACGCCTGGACAGGAGGGGTAGATACGCAGTATTTT.

The chain uses TRBV13 and TRBJ2-1; 8 bases fit TRBD2. The CDR3 runs 13 residues. Per germline, CDR1 PRHDT and CDR2 FYEKMQ (reference sequence). J was trimmed by 6 bases and V by 5 bases; bases with no gene match: 3. In nucleotides, the CDR3 is TGTGCCAGCAGCACCGGGACTAGCAATGAGCAGTTCTTC. Protein: CASSTGTSNEQFF.

The CDR3 nucleotides read TGCAGCGTTGATCAGACTGGGAACACTGAAGCTTTCTTT. Translating it yields CSVDQTGNTEAFF. This chain connects TRBV29-1 to TRBJ1-1; D is uncertain. Trimming shortened V by 3 bases and J by 1 base, and 9 bases separated the two germline ends. Looked up from germline, CDR1 is SQVTM and CDR2 is ANQGSEA. This CDR3 spans 13 amino acids.

The genes are TRBV5-6 and TRBJ2-7; tentative D call: TRBD2 (5 bases). Trimming cost V 3 bases and J 7 bases, with 23 bases left between them. CDR1 is SGHDT, CDR2 YYEEEE, per germline. This CDR3 has 16 residues. The CDR3 sequence: CASSSYSVSHQEEQYF. CDR3 DNA sequence: TGTGCCAGCAGCTCTTATAGCGTCTCCCACCAAGAGGAGCAGTACTTC.

J is TRBJ2-2 and V is TRBV2; D not certain. The V end was cut by 10 bases, the J end by 8 bases, with 20 bases between. The CDR3 loop spans 14 amino acids. The germline gives CDR1 SNHLY, CDR2 FYNNEI. CDR3 residues: CATDTQEFLGELFF. CDR3 DNA: TGTGCCACCGACACTCAGGAGTTCTTGGGGGAGCTGTTTTTT.

This chain connects TRBV9 to TRBJ2-3; D tentatively reads TRBD1 or TRBD2 (5 bases each). Germline V gene sequence: CDR1 SGDLS, CDR2 YYNGEE. The CDR3 covers 15 residues. Trimming removed 3 bases at V and 2 bases at J, with 13 bases between. Here the CDR3 reads CASSGKGTITDTQYF. The CDR3 nucleotides read TGTGCCAGCAGCGGTAAGGGGACGATCACAGATACGCAGTATTTT. Drawing the rest from reference TRBV9 and TRBJ2-3, the complete variable domain is DSGVTQTPKHLITATGQRVTLRCSPRSGDLSVYWYQQSLDQGLQFLIQYYNGEERAKGNILERFSAQQFPDLHSELNLSSLELGDSALYFCASSGKGTITDTQYFGPGTRLTVL.

In DNA form, the CDR3 reads TGTGCCAGCAGTCACGGACAGGGGGCTGGTGAAAAACTGTTTTTT. Translation: CASSHGQGAGEKLFF. The chain joins TRBV12-3 or TRBV12-4 to TRBJ1-4; 11 bases agree with TRBD1. J lost 7 bases, V lost 5 bases, and 6 bases had no gene match. The CDR3 length is 15 residues.

This clonotype has a handful of counts. This chain links TRBV12-3 or TRBV12-4 with TRBJ2-1; D may be TRBD1 (6 bases). Trimming took off 3 bases at V and 6 bases at J, with 6 bases between the two ends. The CDR3 spans 12 residues. CDR3: CASSLTGNEQFF. For the CDR3, the DNA is TGTGCCAGCAGTTTGACAGGCAATGAGCAGTTCTTC.

This sequence joins TRBV12-3 or TRBV12-4 and TRBJ2-7, with a tentative D call TRBD2 (6 bases). The CDR3 totals 13 residues. Deletions cut 3 bases from V and 7 bases from J, with 13 bases between. The CDR3 nucleotides are TGTGCCAGCAGTTTCGATTGGGGAGGAGAGCAGTACTTC. It yields the protein CASSFDWGGEQYF.